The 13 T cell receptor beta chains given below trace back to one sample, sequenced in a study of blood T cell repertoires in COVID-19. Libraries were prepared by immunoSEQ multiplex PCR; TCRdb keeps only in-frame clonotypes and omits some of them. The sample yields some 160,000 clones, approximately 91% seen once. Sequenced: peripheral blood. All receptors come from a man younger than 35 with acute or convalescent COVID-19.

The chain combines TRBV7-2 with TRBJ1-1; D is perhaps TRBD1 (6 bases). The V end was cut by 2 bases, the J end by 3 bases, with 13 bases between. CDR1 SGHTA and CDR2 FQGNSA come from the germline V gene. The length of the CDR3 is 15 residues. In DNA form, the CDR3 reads TGTGCCAGCAGCTTATTCGCAGGGGAGTACACTGAAGCTTTCTTT. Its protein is CASSLFAGEYTEAFF.

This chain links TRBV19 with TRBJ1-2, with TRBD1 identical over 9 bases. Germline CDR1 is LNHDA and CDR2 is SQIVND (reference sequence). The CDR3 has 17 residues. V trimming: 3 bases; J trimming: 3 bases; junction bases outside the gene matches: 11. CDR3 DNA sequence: TGTGCCAGTAGTATCCCCTGGACAGGGGAGTATGACTATGGCTACACCTTC. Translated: CASSIPWTGEYDYGYTF.

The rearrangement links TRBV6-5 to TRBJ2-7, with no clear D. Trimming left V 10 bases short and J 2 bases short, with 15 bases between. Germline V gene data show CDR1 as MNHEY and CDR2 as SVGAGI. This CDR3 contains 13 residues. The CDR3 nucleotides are TGTGCCACCTTCGTTACCGAGACCTACGAGCAGTACTTC. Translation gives CATFVTETYEQYF.

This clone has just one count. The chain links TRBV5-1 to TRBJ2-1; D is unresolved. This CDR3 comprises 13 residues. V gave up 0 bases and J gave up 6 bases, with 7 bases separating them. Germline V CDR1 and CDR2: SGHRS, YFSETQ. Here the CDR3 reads CASSLDSRNEQFF. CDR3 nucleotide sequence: TGCGCCAGCAGCTTGGACAGCCGCAATGAGCAGTTCTTC. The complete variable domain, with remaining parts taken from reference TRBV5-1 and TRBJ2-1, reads KAGVTQTPRYLIKTRGQQVTLSCSPISGHRSVSWYQQTPGQGLQFLFEYFSETQRNKGNFPGRFSGRQFSNSRSEMNVSTLELGDSALYLCASSLDSRNEQFFGPGTRLTVL.

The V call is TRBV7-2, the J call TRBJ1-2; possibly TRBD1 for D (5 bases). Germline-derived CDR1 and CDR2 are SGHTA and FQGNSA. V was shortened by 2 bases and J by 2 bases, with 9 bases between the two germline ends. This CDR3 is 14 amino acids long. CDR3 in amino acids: CASSLFAGNYGYTF. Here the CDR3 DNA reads TGTGCCAGCAGCTTATTTGCAGGGAACTATGGCTACACCTTC.

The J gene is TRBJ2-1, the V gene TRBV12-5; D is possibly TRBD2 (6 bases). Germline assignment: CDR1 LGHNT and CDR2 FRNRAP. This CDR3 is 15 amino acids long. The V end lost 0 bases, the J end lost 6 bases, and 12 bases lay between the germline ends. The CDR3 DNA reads TGTGCTAGTGGTTTGGTACCGGGAGTGGTCAATGAGCAGTTCTTC. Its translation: CASGLVPGVVNEQFF.

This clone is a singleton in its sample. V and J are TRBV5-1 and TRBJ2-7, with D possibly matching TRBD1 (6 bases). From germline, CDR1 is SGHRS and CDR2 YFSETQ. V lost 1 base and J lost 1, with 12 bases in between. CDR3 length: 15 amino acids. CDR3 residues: CASSLMDSTSYEQYF. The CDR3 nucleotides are TGCGCCAGCAGCTTGATGGACAGCACGTCCTACGAGCAGTACTTC.

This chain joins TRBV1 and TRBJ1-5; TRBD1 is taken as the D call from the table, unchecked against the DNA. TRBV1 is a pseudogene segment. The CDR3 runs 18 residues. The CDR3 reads CTSSRKDRDRGSNQPQHF. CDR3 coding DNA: TGCACCAGCAGCCGGAAAGACCGCGACAGGGGTTCCAATCAGCCCCAGCATTTT.

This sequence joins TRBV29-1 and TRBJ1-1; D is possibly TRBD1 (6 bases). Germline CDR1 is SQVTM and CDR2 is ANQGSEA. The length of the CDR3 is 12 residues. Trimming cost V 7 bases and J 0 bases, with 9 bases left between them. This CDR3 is CSARGLNTEAFF. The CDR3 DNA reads TGCAGCGCCAGGGGTTTGAACACTGAAGCTTTCTTT. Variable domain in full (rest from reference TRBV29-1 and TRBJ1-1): SAVISQKPSRDICQRGTSLTIQCQVDSQVTMMFWYRQQPGQSLTLIATANQGSEATYESGFVIDKFPISRPNLTFSTLTVSNMSPEDSSIYLCSARGLNTEAFFGQGTRLTVV.

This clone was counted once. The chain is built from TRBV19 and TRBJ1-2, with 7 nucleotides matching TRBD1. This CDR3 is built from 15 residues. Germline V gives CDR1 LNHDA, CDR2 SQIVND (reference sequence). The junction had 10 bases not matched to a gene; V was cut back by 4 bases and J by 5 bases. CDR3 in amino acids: CASSRQGAQKYGYTF. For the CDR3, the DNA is TGTGCCAGTAGTAGACAGGGAGCCCAGAAGTATGGCTACACCTTC.

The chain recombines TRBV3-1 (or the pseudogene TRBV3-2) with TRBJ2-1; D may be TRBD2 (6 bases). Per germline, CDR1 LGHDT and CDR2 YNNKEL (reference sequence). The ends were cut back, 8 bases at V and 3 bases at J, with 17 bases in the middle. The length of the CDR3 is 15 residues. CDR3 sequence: CASRSGAGGYNEQFF. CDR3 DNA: TGTGCCAGCCGTAGCGGAGCTGGGGGCTACAATGAGCAGTTCTTC.

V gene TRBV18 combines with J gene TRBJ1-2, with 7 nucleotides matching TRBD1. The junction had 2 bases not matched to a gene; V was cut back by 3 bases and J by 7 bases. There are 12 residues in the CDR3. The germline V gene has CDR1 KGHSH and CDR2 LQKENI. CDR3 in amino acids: CASSPSGGGYTF. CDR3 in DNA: TGTGCCAGCTCACCCTCAGGGGGTGGCTACACCTTC.

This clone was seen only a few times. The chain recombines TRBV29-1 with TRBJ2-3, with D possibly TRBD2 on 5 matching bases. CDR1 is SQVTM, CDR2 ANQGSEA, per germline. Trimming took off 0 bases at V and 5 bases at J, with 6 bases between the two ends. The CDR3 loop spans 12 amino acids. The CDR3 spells CSVEDRGDTQYF. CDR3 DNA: TGCAGCGTTGAAGATCGGGGAGATACGCAGTATTTT.